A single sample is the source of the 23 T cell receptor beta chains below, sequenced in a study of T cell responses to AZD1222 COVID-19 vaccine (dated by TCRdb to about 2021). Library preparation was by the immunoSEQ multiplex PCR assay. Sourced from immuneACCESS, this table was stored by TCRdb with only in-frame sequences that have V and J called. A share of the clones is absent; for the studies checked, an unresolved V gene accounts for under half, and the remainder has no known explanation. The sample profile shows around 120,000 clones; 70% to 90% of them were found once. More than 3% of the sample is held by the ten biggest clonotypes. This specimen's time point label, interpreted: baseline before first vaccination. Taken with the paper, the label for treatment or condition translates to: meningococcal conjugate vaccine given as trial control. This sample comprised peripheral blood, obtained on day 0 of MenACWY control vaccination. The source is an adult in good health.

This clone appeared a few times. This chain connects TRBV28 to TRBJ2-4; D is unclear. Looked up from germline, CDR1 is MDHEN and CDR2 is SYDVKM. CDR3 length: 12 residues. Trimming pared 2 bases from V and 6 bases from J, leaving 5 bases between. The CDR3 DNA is TGTGCCAGCAGTTTAGAGACAAACATTCAGTACTTC. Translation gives CASSLETNIQYF.

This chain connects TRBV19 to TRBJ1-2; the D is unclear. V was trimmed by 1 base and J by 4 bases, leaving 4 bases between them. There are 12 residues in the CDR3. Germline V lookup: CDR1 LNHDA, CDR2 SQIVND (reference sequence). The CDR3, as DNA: TGTGCCAGTAGTATAGTTGGCTATGGCTACACCTTC. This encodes CASSIVGYGYTF. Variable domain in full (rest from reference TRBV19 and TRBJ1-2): DGGITQSPKYLFRKEGQNVTLSCEQNLNHDAMYWYRQDPGQGLRLIYYSQIVNDFQKGDIAEGYSVSREKKESFPLTVTSAQKNPTAFYLCASSIVGYGYTFGSGTRLTVV.

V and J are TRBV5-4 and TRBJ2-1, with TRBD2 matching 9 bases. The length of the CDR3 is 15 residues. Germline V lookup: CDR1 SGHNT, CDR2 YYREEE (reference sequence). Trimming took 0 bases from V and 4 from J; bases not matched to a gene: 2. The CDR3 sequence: CASSLGGGGYNEQFF. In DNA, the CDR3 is TGTGCCAGCAGCTTGGGCGGGGGGGGATACAATGAGCAGTTCTTC.

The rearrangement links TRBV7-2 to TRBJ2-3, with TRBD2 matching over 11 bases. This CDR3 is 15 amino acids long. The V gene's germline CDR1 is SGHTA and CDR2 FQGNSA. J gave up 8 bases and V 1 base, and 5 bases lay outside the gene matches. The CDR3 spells CASSLGLAGQGTQYF. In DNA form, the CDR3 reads TGTGCCAGCAGCTTAGGACTAGCGGGGCAAGGTACGCAGTATTTT.

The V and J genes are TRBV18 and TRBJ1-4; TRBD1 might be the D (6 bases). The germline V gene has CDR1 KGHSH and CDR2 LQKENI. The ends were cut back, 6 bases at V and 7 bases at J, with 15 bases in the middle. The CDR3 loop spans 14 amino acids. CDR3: CASSNRQEGEKLFF. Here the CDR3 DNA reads TGTGCCAGCTCCAATAGACAGGAGGGTGAAAAACTGTTTTTT.

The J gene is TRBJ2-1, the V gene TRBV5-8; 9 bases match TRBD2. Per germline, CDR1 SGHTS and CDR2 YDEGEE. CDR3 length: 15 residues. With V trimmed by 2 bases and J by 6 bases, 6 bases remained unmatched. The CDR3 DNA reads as TGTGCCAGCAGCTTAGGGCGGGGGGGCCGCAATGAGCAGTTCTTC. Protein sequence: CASSLGRGGRNEQFF.

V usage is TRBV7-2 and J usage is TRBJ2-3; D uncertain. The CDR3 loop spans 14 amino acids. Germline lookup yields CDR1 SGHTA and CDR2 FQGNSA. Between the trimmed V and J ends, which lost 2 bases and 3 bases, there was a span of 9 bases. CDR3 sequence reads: CASSLNRGTDTQYF. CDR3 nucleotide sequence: TGTGCCAGCAGCTTAAATCGCGGAACAGATACGCAGTATTTT.

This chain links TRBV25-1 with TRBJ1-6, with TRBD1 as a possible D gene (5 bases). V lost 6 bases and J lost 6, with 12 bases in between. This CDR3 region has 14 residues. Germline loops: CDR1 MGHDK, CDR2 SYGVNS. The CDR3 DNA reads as TGTGCCAGCAGAACAGGACGGTCTAATTCACCCCTCCACTTT. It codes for CASRTGRSNSPLHF.

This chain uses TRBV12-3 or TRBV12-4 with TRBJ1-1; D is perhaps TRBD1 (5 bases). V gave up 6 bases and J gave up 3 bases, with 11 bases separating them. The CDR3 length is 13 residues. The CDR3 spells CASRPQGDTEAFF. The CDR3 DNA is TGTGCCAGCAGACCCCAGGGAGACACTGAAGCTTTCTTT.

CDR3 nucleotides: TGTGCCAGCAGCTTACAAGAGGGGAGTTACTATGGCTACACCTTC. Its translation is CASSLQEGSYYGYTF. The gene calls are TRBV7-9 and TRBJ1-2, with D possibly being TRBD1 (5 bases). CDR1 is SEHNR, CDR2 FQNEAQ, per germline (reference sequence). V lost 2 bases, J lost 3 bases, and 13 bases lay in between. The CDR3 consists of 15 residues.

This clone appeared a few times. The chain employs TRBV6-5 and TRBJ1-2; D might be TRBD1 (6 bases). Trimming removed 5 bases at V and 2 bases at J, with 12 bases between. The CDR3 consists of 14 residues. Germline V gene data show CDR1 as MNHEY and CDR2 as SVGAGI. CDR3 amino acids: CASSLNRANYGYTF. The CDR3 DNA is TGTGCCAGCAGTCTCAACAGGGCCAACTATGGCTACACCTTC.

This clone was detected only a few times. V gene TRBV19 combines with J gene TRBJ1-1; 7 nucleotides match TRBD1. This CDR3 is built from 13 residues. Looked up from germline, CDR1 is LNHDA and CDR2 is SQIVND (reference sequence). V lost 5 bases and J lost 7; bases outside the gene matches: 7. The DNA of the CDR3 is TGTGCCAGTAGTTTACGGGGACAGCTTGAAGCTTTCTTT. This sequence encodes CASSLRGQLEAFF.

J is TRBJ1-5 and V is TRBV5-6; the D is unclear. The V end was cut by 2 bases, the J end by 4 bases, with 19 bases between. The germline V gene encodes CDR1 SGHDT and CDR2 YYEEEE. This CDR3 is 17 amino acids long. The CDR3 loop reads CASSFWGEVHTNQPQHF. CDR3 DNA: TGTGCCAGCAGCTTCTGGGGTGAAGTACATACGAATCAGCCCCAGCATTTT.

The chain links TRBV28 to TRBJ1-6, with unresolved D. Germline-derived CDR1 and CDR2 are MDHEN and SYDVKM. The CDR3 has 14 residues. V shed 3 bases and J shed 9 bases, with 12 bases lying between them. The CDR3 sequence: CASSFEVSLSPLHF. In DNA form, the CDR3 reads TGTGCCAGCAGTTTTGAGGTCAGCCTTTCACCCCTCCACTTT.

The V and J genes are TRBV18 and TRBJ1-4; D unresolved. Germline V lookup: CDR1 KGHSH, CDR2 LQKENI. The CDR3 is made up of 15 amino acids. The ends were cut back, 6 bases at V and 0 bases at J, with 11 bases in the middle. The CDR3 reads CASSRASATNEKLFF. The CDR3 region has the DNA TGTGCCAGCTCCCGGGCGTCTGCAACTAATGAAAAACTGTTTTTT.

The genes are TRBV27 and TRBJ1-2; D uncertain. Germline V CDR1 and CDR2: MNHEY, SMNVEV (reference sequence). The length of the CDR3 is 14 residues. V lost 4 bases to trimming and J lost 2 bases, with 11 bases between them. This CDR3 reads CASSSRETNYGYTF. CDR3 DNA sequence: TGTGCCAGCAGTTCGAGAGAGACCAACTATGGCTACACCTTC.

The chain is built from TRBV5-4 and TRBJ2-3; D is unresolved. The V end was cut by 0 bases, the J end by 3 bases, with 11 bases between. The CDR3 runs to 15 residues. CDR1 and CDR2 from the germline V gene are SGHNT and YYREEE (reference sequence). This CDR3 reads CASSLDSLRTDTQYF. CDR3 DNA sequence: TGTGCCAGCAGCTTGGACTCCCTTAGGACAGATACGCAGTATTTT.

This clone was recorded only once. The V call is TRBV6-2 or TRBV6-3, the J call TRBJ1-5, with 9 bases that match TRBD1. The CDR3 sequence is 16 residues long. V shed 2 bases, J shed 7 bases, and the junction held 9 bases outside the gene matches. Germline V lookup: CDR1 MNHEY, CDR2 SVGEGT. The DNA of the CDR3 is TGTGCCAGCAGTTACGTGGACAGGGGTCGGTGGCAGCCCCAGCATTTT. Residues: CASSYVDRGRWQPQHF.

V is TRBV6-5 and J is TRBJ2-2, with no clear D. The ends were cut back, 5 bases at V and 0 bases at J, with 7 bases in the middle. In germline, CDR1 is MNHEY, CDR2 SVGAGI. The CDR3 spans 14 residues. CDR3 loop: CASSTEPNTGELFF. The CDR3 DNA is TGTGCCAGCAGTACCGAACCGAACACCGGGGAGCTGTTTTTT.

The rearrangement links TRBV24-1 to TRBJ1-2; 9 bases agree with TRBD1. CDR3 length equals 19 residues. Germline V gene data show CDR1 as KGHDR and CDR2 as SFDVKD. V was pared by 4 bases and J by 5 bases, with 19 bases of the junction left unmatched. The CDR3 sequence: CATSDSTGTGRMGRYGYTF. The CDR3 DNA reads TGTGCCACCAGTGACTCAACCGGGACAGGGCGGATGGGGCGGTATGGCTACACCTTC.

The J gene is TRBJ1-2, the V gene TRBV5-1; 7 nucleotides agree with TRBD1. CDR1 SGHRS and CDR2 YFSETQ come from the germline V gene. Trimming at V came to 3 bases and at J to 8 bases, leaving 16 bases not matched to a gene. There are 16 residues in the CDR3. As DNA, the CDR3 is TGCGCCAGCAGCTCCTTAGGGAGGGGGCGACAGGAAGGCTACACCTTC. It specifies CASSSLGRGRQEGYTF.

CDR3 nucleotide sequence: TGCGCCAGCAGCCCCGACCAGACAGGGCCTTATGGCTACACCTTC. Its translation is CASSPDQTGPYGYTF. V gene TRBV4-3 combines with J gene TRBJ1-2; 7 bases line up with TRBD1. The CDR3 runs 15 residues. The V gene's germline CDR1 is LGHNA and CDR2 YSLEER. V shed 4 bases and J 5 bases; nucleotides not matched to a gene: 10.

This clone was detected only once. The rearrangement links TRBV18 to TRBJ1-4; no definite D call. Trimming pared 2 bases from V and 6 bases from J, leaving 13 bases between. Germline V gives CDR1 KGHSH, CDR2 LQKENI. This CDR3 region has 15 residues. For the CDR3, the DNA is TGTGCCAGCTCACCAGAGAGGCGACGGGATGAAAAACTGTTTTTT. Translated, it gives CASSPERRRDEKLFF.